This TCR beta chain was obtained from a study of shared clonotypes between healthy human individuals. Per the authors' pipeline: Filtering was not the same, since immunoSEQ gave junction-only sequences without quality scores. Measured with immunoSEQ multiplex PCR; TCRdb has only the in-frame clones, and not every one. Clonal size and the V and J genes are those of that table, whereas D and trimming came from the DNA. The top ten clones hold about 0.39% of a sample with about 2.3 million clones, more than 85% of them seen once. CDR1 is ENHRY, CDR2 SYGVKD, per germline. With 5 bases clipped from V and 4 bases from J, the junction kept 10 bases outside the gene matches. CDR3 size: 15 residues.

Input material: naive CD4+ T cells from PBMCs. Subset indicated: CD45RA+ positively selected. This chain joins TRBV10-3 and TRBJ2-5; 7 nucleotides agree with TRBD2. This receptor was identified in a man aged 18 to 29 in good health. Some clones in this sample may be carry-over from other donors' samples. CDR3 loop: CAISPVNGEGETQYF. For the CDR3, the DNA is TGTGCCATCAGTCCCGTGAATGGGGAGGGAGAGACCCAGTACTTC.